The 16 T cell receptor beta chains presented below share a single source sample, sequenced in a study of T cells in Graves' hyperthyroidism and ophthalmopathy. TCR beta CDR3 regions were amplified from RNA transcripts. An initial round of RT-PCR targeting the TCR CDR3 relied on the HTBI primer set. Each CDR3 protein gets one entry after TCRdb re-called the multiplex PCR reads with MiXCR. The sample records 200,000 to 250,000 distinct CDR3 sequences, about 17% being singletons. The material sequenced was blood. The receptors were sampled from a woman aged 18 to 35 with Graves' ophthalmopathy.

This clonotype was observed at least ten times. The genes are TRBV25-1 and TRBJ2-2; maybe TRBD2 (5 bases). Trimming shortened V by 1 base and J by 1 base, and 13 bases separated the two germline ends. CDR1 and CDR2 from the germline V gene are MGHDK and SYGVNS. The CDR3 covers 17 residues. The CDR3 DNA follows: TGTGCCAGCAGTGAATCCGGGAACCTGAAGAACACCGGGGAGCTGTTTTTT. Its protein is CASSESGNLKNTGELFF.

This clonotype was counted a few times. CDR3 loop: CASSQLRRGYTF. CDR3 DNA: TGTGCCAGCAGCCAATTAAGGCGGGGCTACACCTTC. The gene calls are TRBV7-9 and TRBJ1-2; D not resolved. V dropped 5 bases and J dropped 8 bases, with 12 bases sitting between them. The CDR3 has 12 amino acids. Germline CDR1 SEHNR, CDR2 FQNEAQ (reference sequence).

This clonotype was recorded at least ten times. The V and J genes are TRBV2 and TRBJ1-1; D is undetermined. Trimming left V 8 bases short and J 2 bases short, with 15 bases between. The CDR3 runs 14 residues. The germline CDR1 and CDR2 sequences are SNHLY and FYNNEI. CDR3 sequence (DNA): TGTGCCAGCGTCCACCGGGGTTTTAACACTGAAGCTTTCTTT. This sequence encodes CASVHRGFNTEAFF. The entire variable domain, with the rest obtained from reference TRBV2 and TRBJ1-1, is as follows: EPEVTQTPSHQVTQMGQEVILRCVPISNHLYFYWYRQILGQKVEFLVSFYNNEISEKSEIFDDQFSVERPDGSNFTLKIRSTKLEDSAMYFCASVHRGFNTEAFFGQGTRLTVV.

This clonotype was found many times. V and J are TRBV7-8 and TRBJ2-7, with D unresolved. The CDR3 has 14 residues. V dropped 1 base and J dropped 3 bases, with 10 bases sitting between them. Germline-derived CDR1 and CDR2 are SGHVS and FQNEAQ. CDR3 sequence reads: CASSLEDVDYEQYF. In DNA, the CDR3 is TGTGCCAGCAGCTTAGAGGACGTAGACTACGAGCAGTACTTC.

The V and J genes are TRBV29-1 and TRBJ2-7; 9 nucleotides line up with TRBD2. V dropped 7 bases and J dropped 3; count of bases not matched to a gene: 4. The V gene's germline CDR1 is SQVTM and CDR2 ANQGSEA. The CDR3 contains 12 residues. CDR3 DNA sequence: TGCAGCGGTCTTAGCGGGAGCTACGAGCAGTACTTC. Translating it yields CSGLSGSYEQYF.

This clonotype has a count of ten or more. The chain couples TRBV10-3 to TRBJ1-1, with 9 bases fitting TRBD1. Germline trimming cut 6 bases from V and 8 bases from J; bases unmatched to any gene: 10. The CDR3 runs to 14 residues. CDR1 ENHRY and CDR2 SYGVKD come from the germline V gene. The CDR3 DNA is TGTGCCATCAGAGGGGGACAGGGTTATGAGGAAGCTTTCTTT. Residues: CAIRGGQGYEEAFF.

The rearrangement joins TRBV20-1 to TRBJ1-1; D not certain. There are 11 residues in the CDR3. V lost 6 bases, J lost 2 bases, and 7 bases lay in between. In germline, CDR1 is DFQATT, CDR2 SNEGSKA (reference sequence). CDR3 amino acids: CSAGANTEAFF. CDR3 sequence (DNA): TGCAGTGCAGGAGCTAACACTGAAGCTTTCTTT.

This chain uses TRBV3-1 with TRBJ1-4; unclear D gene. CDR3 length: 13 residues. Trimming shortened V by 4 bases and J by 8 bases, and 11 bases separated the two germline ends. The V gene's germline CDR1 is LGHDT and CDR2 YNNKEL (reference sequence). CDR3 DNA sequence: TGTGCCAGCAGCCTCCAGCTTGGGGAAAAACTGTTTTTT. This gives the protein CASSLQLGEKLFF.

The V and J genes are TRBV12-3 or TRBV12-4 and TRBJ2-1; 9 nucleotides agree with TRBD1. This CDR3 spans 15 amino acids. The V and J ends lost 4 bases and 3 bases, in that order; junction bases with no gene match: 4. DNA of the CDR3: TGTGCCAGCAGTTCGGGACAGGGAATCTACAATGAGCAGTTCTTC. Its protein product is CASSSGQGIYNEQFF.

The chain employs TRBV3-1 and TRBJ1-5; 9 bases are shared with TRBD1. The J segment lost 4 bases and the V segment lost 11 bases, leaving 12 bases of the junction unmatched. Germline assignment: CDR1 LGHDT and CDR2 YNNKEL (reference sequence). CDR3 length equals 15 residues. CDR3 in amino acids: CAAGQGSLGNQPQHF. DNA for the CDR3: TGTGCCGCGGGACAGGGCTCCCTCGGTAATCAGCCCCAGCATTTT.

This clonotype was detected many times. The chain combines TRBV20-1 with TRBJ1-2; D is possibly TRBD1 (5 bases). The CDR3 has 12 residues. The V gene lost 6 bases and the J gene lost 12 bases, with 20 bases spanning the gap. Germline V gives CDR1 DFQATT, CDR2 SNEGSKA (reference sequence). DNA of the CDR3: TGCAGTGCCCAGGACAATTTATTACTCGACACCTTC. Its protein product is CSAQDNLLLDTF.

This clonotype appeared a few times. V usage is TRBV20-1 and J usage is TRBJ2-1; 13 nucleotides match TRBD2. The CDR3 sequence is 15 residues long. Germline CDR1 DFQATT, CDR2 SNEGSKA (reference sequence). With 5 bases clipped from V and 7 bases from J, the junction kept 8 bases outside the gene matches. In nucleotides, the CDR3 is TGCAGTGCTTCACTAGCGGGAGGGCCTAGGAATGAGCAGTTCTTC. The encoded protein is CSASLAGGPRNEQFF.

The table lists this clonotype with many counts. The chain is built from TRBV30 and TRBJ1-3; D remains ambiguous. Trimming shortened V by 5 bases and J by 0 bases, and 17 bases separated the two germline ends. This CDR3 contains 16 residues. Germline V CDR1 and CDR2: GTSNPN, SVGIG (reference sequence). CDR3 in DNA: TGTGCCTGGGACCCCGCTGAACCGTTCTCTGGAAACACCATATATTTT. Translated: CAWDPAEPFSGNTIYF.

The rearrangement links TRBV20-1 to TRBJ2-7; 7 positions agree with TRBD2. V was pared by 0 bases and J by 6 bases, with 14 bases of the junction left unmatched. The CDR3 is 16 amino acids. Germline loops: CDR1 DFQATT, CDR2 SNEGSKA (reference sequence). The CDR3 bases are TGCAGTGCTAGAGATCTCCCTGGGAGGGCCCCATCCGAGCAGTACTTC. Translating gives CSARDLPGRAPSEQYF.

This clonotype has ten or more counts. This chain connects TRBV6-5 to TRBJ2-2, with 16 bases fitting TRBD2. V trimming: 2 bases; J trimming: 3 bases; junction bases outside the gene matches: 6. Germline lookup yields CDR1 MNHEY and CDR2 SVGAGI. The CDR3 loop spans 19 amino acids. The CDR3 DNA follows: TGTGCCAGCAGTTACCCGACCGGGACTAGCGGGAGGGACACCGGGGAGCTGTTTTTT. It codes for CASSYPTGTSGRDTGELFF.

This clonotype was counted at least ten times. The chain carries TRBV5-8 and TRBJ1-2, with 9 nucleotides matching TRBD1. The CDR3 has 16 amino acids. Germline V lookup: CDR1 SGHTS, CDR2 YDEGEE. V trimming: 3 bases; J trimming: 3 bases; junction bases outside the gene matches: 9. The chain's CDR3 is CASSSGGGQGDYGYTF. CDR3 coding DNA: TGTGCCAGCAGCTCTGGAGGGGGACAGGGTGACTATGGCTACACCTTC.